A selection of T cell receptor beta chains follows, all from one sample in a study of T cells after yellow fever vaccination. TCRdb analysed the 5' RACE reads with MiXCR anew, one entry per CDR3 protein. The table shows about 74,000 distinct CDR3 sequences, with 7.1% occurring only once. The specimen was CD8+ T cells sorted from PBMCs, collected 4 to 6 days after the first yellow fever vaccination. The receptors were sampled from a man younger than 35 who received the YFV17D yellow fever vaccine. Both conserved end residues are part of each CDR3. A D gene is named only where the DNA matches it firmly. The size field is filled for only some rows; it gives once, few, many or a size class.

CDR3 DNA: TGTGCCAACCGGGACAGGGACTATTCTGGGGCCAACGTCCTGACTTTC
CDR3 protein: CANRDRDYSGANVLTF
clone size: .
D gene: TRBD1
V gene: TRBV2
J gene: TRBJ2-6

CDR3 DNA: TGTGCCAGCAGCTTAGATTGGGGGAATGAGCAGTTCTTC
CDR3 protein: CASSLDWGNEQFF
clone size: few
D gene: .
V gene: TRBV11-2
J gene: TRBJ2-1

CDR3 DNA: TGCGCCAGCAGCCAAGGGGCCTCCATCTACAATGAGCAGTTCTTC
CDR3 protein: CASSQGASIYNEQFF
clone size: .
D gene: .
V gene: TRBV4-3
J gene: TRBJ2-1

CDR3 DNA: TGTGCCAGTAGTTCAGGTTTGAGCTCCTACGAGCAGTACTTC
CDR3 protein: CASSSGLSSYEQYF
clone size: many
D gene: .
V gene: TRBV19
J gene: TRBJ2-7

CDR3 DNA: TGTGCCAGCAGCGTAGAGGCGGGGTCGCAGACCCAGTACTTC
CDR3 protein: CASSVEAGSQTQYF
clone size: many
D gene: .
V gene: TRBV9
J gene: TRBJ2-5

CDR3 DNA: TGTGCCAGCAGCCCAACCTCGGGACAGGGATACAATGAGCAGTTCTTC
CDR3 protein: CASSPTSGQGYNEQFF
clone size: many
D gene: TRBD1
V gene: TRBV12-3/TRBV12-4
J gene: TRBJ2-1

CDR3 DNA: TGCGCCAGCAGTGAGATAGGAGCCCTGAGCTCCTACGAGCAGTACTTC
CDR3 protein: CASSEIGALSSYEQYF
clone size: many
D gene: .
V gene: TRBV10-2
J gene: TRBJ2-7

CDR3 DNA: TGTGCCAGCGGTCCCTTGGGGGGGACTGAAGCTTTCTTT
CDR3 protein: CASGPLGGTEAFF
clone size: few
D gene: .
V gene: TRBV7-9
J gene: TRBJ1-1

CDR3 DNA: TGTGCCATCAGTGAGGAGGGGTTTACCTACGAGCAGTACTTC
CDR3 protein: CAISEEGFTYEQYF
clone size: many
D gene: .
V gene: TRBV10-3
J gene: TRBJ2-7

CDR3 DNA: TGTGCCACTTCTCCCGGGACAGATTACACCGGGGAGCTGTTTTTT
CDR3 protein: CATSPGTDYTGELFF
clone size: .
D gene: TRBD1
V gene: TRBV24-1
J gene: TRBJ2-2

CDR3 DNA: TGTGCCAGCAGCTTGGTAAGGAACACTGAAGCTTTCTTT
CDR3 protein: CASSLVRNTEAFF
clone size: many
D gene: .
V gene: TRBV5-6
J gene: TRBJ1-1

CDR3 DNA: TGCGCCAGCAGCTCCGACCCGCTGGGGGCTCAAGGGAACAATGAGCAGTTCTTC
CDR3 protein: CASSSDPLGAQGNNEQFF
clone size: .
D gene: .
V gene: TRBV4-3
J gene: TRBJ2-1

CDR3 DNA: TGCAGTGCTAGCCCAGGGGCCGCCTTTCACGAGCAGTACTTC
CDR3 protein: CSASPGAAFHEQYF
clone size: few
D gene: .
V gene: TRBV20-1
J gene: TRBJ2-7

CDR3 DNA: TGTGCCAGCAGCGTAGGGGGCGGAACCCTTGGCTACACCTTC
CDR3 protein: CASSVGGGTLGYTF
clone size: .
D gene: .
V gene: TRBV9
J gene: TRBJ1-2

CDR3 DNA: TGTGCCAGCAGTTTGGGGCAGCATAATTCACCCCTCCACTTT
CDR3 protein: CASSLGQHNSPLHF
clone size: many
D gene: .
V gene: TRBV12-3/TRBV12-4
J gene: TRBJ1-6

CDR3 DNA: TGTGCCAGCAGCTTAGCCGCGGGGCCGGCGGGGGGCTACACCTTC
CDR3 protein: CASSLAAGPAGGYTF
clone size: many
D gene: .
V gene: TRBV7-8
J gene: TRBJ1-2

CDR3 DNA: TGTGCCAGCACCGGGACACTCGTCAACCGGGGTGGCTACACCTTC
CDR3 protein: CASTGTLVNRGGYTF
clone size: many
D gene: .
V gene: TRBV11-3
J gene: TRBJ1-2

CDR3 DNA: TGTGCCAGCAGCGTGGGGACAGGGGTCAGAAACTACGAGCAGTACTTC
CDR3 protein: CASSVGTGVRNYEQYF
clone size: .
D gene: TRBD1
V gene: TRBV9
J gene: TRBJ2-7

CDR3 DNA: TGCGCCAGCAGCCAAGAAGAGTCAATTGAGCAGTTCTTC
CDR3 protein: CASSQEESIEQFF
clone size: many
D gene: .
V gene: TRBV4-3
J gene: TRBJ2-1

CDR3 DNA: TGTGCCAGTGAGGGGTGGGAAACCGGGGAGCTGTTTTTT
CDR3 protein: CASEGWETGELFF
clone size: few
D gene: .
V gene: TRBV19
J gene: TRBJ2-2

CDR3 DNA: TGTGCCAGCAGATCGGGGGGCTCGGACTATGGCTACACCTTC
CDR3 protein: CASRSGGSDYGYTF
clone size: many
D gene: .
V gene: TRBV12-3/TRBV12-4
J gene: TRBJ1-2

CDR3 DNA: TGTGCCAGCAGTAGAGGAGCTAGCGGGGGGGGAAATACGCAGTATTTT
CDR3 protein: CASSRGASGGGNTQYF
clone size: .
D gene: TRBD2
V gene: TRBV6-5
J gene: TRBJ2-3

CDR3 DNA: TGTGCCAGCAGCCCCGGCCTGGCTGCAGATACGCAGTATTTT
CDR3 protein: CASSPGLAADTQYF
clone size: few
D gene: .
V gene: TRBV7-9
J gene: TRBJ2-3

CDR3 DNA: TGTGCCAGCAGTTTAGCGCCCTTGGTCGTCAATGAGCAGTTCTTC
CDR3 protein: CASSLAPLVVNEQFF
clone size: .
D gene: .
V gene: TRBV12-3/TRBV12-4
J gene: TRBJ2-1

CDR3 DNA: TGCAGCGCCGATCGCCAGGGGTGGGGCTACACCTTC
CDR3 protein: CSADRQGWGYTF
clone size: .
D gene: .
V gene: TRBV29-1
J gene: TRBJ1-2

CDR3 DNA: TGTGCCAGCAGCGCGGAGGGGCAAGGGGAAAAACTGTTTTTT
CDR3 protein: CASSAEGQGEKLFF
clone size: .
D gene: .
V gene: TRBV9
J gene: TRBJ1-4

CDR3 DNA: TGTGCCAGCAGCTTCCGAGGATTGAACACTGAAGCTTTCTTT
CDR3 protein: CASSFRGLNTEAFF
clone size: many
D gene: .
V gene: TRBV5-6
J gene: TRBJ1-1

CDR3 DNA: TGTGCCAGCAGCCCCCGGACTAGCGGGAACACCGGGGAGCTGTTTTTT
CDR3 protein: CASSPRTSGNTGELFF
clone size: few
D gene: TRBD2
V gene: TRBV7-2
J gene: TRBJ2-2

CDR3 DNA: TGTGCCAGCAGTTACTCGATCGCGGATACGCAGTATTTT
CDR3 protein: CASSYSIADTQYF
clone size: few
D gene: .
V gene: TRBV6-5
J gene: TRBJ2-3

CDR3 DNA: TGCAGCGTGGTTGGCGGGAGCTCCTACGAGCAGTACTTC
CDR3 protein: CSVVGGSSYEQYF
clone size: few
D gene: TRBD2
V gene: TRBV29-1
J gene: TRBJ2-7

CDR3 DNA: TGTGCCAGCAGTGGAGGACAGGGGATGGGCGAAAAACTGTTTTTT
CDR3 protein: CASSGGQGMGEKLFF
clone size: few
D gene: TRBD1
V gene: TRBV6-1
J gene: TRBJ1-4

CDR3 DNA: TGCGCCAGCGCTCCAGGGCTGGGTGGGCCCCAGCATTTT
CDR3 protein: CASAPGLGGPQHF
clone size: many
D gene: .
V gene: TRBV4-1
J gene: TRBJ1-5

CDR3 DNA: TGCGCCAGCAGCTTGCCCGGCACAGATACGCAGTATTTT
CDR3 protein: CASSLPGTDTQYF
clone size: many
D gene: .
V gene: TRBV5-1
J gene: TRBJ2-3

CDR3 DNA: TGCGCCAGCAGCCAAGAATGGCCAGGCCAAGAGACCCAGTACTTC
CDR3 protein: CASSQEWPGQETQYF
clone size: many
D gene: .
V gene: TRBV4-3
J gene: TRBJ2-5

CDR3 DNA: TGTGCCAGCAGTGACGGGGGGTTTACCCCCCAGTACTTC
CDR3 protein: CASSDGGFTPQYF
clone size: few
D gene: TRBD2
V gene: TRBV2
J gene: TRBJ2-5

CDR3 DNA: TGTGCCAGTAGTATGGGGAGTCGCGCAGTAAACTATGGCTACACCTTC
CDR3 protein: CASSMGSRAVNYGYTF
clone size: few
D gene: .
V gene: TRBV19
J gene: TRBJ1-2

CDR3 DNA: TGCGCCAGCAGCTTGACACTAGCGGGGGGCAATGAGCAGTTCTTC
CDR3 protein: CASSLTLAGGNEQFF
clone size: many
D gene: TRBD2
V gene: TRBV5-1
J gene: TRBJ2-1

CDR3 DNA: TGCAGTGCGAAGCCCCGGGGTAGCAATCAGCCCCAGCATTTT
CDR3 protein: CSAKPRGSNQPQHF
clone size: few
D gene: .
V gene: TRBV20-1
J gene: TRBJ1-5

CDR3 DNA: TGTGTCAGCAGCTTAGGAATCATGGGCGGATTTGATGGCTACACCTTC
CDR3 protein: CVSSLGIMGGFDGYTF
clone size: once
D gene: .
V gene: TRBV7-8
J gene: TRBJ1-2

CDR3 DNA: TGTGCCAGCAGACTAGGCGCTACGCAGTATTTT
CDR3 protein: CASRLGATQYF
clone size: .
D gene: .
V gene: TRBV28
J gene: TRBJ2-3

CDR3 DNA: TGTGCCACCAGTGATTCCTGGACTAGCCCCTACAATGAGCAGTTCTTC
CDR3 protein: CATSDSWTSPYNEQFF
clone size: many
D gene: TRBD2
V gene: TRBV24-1
J gene: TRBJ2-1

CDR3 DNA: TGTGCCAGCAGTTACAGGGGGAGCACCGGGGAGCTGTTTTTT
CDR3 protein: CASSYRGSTGELFF
clone size: few
D gene: .
V gene: TRBV6-5
J gene: TRBJ2-2

CDR3 DNA: TGTGCCATCAGTGATCCCACAGGGGGCCAAGAGACCCAGTACTTC
CDR3 protein: CAISDPTGGQETQYF
clone size: many
D gene: TRBD1
V gene: TRBV10-3
J gene: TRBJ2-5

CDR3 DNA: TGTGCCAGCAGTTTAATGACCGGGGAGCTGTTTTTT
CDR3 protein: CASSLMTGELFF
clone size: many
D gene: .
V gene: TRBV27
J gene: TRBJ2-2

CDR3 DNA: TGTGCCAGCAGTTACTCTCCGGAGCAGCCCTACGAGCAGTACTTC
CDR3 protein: CASSYSPEQPYEQYF
clone size: few
D gene: .
V gene: TRBV6-2/TRBV6-3
J gene: TRBJ2-7

CDR3 DNA: TGTGCCAGCAGTCCACCACTAGCGGGGCTACCAAAGGTTGCCGGGGAGCTGTTTTTT
CDR3 protein: CASSPPLAGLPKVAGELFF
clone size: .
D gene: TRBD2
V gene: TRBV11-1
J gene: TRBJ2-2

CDR3 DNA: TGTGCCAGCAGCCCTGGACTGCCCGCGGAAGCTTTCTTT
CDR3 protein: CASSPGLPAEAFF
clone size: .
D gene: .
V gene: TRBV7-2
J gene: TRBJ1-1

CDR3 DNA: TGTGCCAGCAGCTTAACCGGGGAGAGGGCCTACGAGCAGTACTTC
CDR3 protein: CASSLTGERAYEQYF
clone size: many
D gene: .
V gene: TRBV7-6
J gene: TRBJ2-7

CDR3 DNA: TGTGCCAGCAGTGCCGGACTGGGGGGGAAACTGTTTTTT
CDR3 protein: CASSAGLGGKLFF
clone size: many
D gene: .
V gene: TRBV12-3/TRBV12-4
J gene: TRBJ1-4

CDR3 DNA: TGTGCCAGCACGTCAGGGAACTCCTACGAGCAGTACTTC
CDR3 protein: CASTSGNSYEQYF
clone size: many
D gene: .
V gene: TRBV27
J gene: TRBJ2-7

CDR3 DNA: TGTGCCAGCAGTTCGGACCGATCGGGACTAGCGGCCTACAATGAGCAGTTCTTC
CDR3 protein: CASSSDRSGLAAYNEQFF
clone size: many
D gene: TRBD2
V gene: TRBV12-3/TRBV12-4
J gene: TRBJ2-1

CDR3 DNA: TGTGCCAGCACCCAATCAGATGTGTTGTACACTGAAGCTTTCTTT
CDR3 protein: CASTQSDVLYTEAFF
clone size: .
D gene: .
V gene: TRBV7-9
J gene: TRBJ1-1

CDR3 DNA: TGTGCCAGCAGCTTAGAGGCCCGACCTTTGGGCTATGGCTACACCTTC
CDR3 protein: CASSLEARPLGYGYTF
clone size: .
D gene: .
V gene: TRBV11-2
J gene: TRBJ1-2

CDR3 DNA: TGCAGTGCCAACCACAGAAACACTGAAGCTTTCTTT
CDR3 protein: CSANHRNTEAFF
clone size: many
D gene: .
V gene: TRBV20-1
J gene: TRBJ1-1